The next 28 T cell receptor beta chains were all read from a single sample in a study of cytomegalovirus exposure and HLA in healthy donors. Both 60 Vbeta primers and 13 Jbeta primers went into the PCR. Clones were read by immunoSEQ multiplex PCR, and TCRdb kept only the in-frame ones, dropping some. The data hold 170,000 or so clones, with under 85% observed a single time. Sequencing was performed on PBMCs. The receptors were sampled from a male donor in good health and CMV-seronegative.

The genes are TRBV2 and TRBJ2-1; 14 nucleotides align to TRBD2. The germline gives CDR1 SNHLY, CDR2 FYNNEI. Trimming cost V 4 bases and J 8 bases; bases outside gene matches: 7. The CDR3 length is 16 residues. CDR3 region: CASSGGLAGGGDEQFF. In DNA form, the CDR3 reads TGTGCCAGCAGTGGCGGACTAGCGGGAGGCGGCGATGAGCAGTTCTTC.

This clone showed up just once. This chain connects TRBV7-9 to TRBJ2-3, with D hard to call. Trimming cost V 1 base and J 1 base, with 3 bases left between them. CDR1 and CDR2 from the germline V gene are SEHNR and FQNEAQ (reference sequence). The CDR3 runs 13 residues. The CDR3 nucleotides are TGTGCCAGCAGCTTAGGCGGCACAGATACGCAGTATTTT. Its protein product is CASSLGGTDTQYF.

The chain employs TRBV30 and TRBJ1-5; possible D gene TRBD1, 5 bases. The V and J ends lost 5 bases and 1 base respectively, with 12 bases between them. This CDR3 comprises 14 residues. Germline CDR1 GTSNPN, CDR2 SVGIG (reference sequence). In DNA, the CDR3 is TGTGCCTGGGCGGACACAACGAGCAATCAGCCCCAGCATTTT. This sequence encodes CAWADTTSNQPQHF.

V gene TRBV9 combines with J gene TRBJ2-5; perhaps TRBD1 as D (5 bases). The DNA end lines up better with TRBJ2-7; the J call may be wrong. Germline CDR1 SGDLS, CDR2 YYNGEE. There are 13 residues in the CDR3. In DNA, the CDR3 is TGTGCCAGCAGCCCAGGGCAGAGCCACGAGCAGTACTTC. It translates to CASSPGQSHEQYF.

This clone was found a few times. The genes are TRBV6-6 and TRBJ1-1; D call uncertain. Germline V CDR1 and CDR2: MNHNY, SVGAGI (reference sequence). V lost 5 bases to trimming and J lost 8 bases, with 12 bases between them. The CDR3 has 12 amino acids. The CDR3, as DNA: TGTGCCAGCAGTCCCCGGGAGTTGGAAGCTTTCTTT. Protein sequence: CASSPRELEAFF.

In its sample, this clone was seen once. V gene TRBV27 combines with J gene TRBJ2-7; 7 bases align to TRBD1. The CDR3 spans 14 residues. Trimming at V came to 2 bases and at J to 10 bases, leaving 11 bases not matched to a gene. Germline CDR1 and CDR2: MNHEY and SMNVEV (reference sequence). The CDR3 bases are TGTGCCAGCAGTTTAGGTCAGGGGGTGGGCGATCAGTACTTC. This gives the protein CASSLGQGVGDQYF.

This clone was counted only a few times. This rearrangement joins TRBV6-6 to TRBJ1-3; 7 bases align to TRBD1. Losses at the gene ends were 6 bases for V and 2 bases for J; bases not matched to a gene: 4. The CDR3 loop spans 14 amino acids. Germline CDR1 and CDR2: MNHNY and SVGAGI (reference sequence). The chain's CDR3 is CASSGTVPGNTIYF. DNA of the CDR3: TGTGCCAGCAGCGGGACAGTTCCTGGAAACACCATATATTTT.

V gene TRBV30 combines with J gene TRBJ2-3, with D maybe TRBD1 (5 bases). With 2 bases removed from V and 4 bases from J, the gap between germline ends came to 10 bases. Germline CDR1 and CDR2: GTSNPN and SVGIG (reference sequence). The CDR3 covers 13 residues. CDR3 DNA: TGTGCCTGGAGTATGCGCAGGGCAGATACGCAGTATTTT. As protein: CAWSMRRADTQYF.

The chain joins TRBV5-1 to TRBJ2-4; TRBD2 might be the D (5 bases). CDR1 is SGHRS, CDR2 YFSETQ, per germline. Trimming shortened V by 0 bases and J by 8 bases, and 12 bases separated the two germline ends. This CDR3 is 14 amino acids long. CDR3 DNA sequence: TGCGCCAGCAGCTTGGAGAGGGAGTGGGACATTCAGTACTTC. This gives the protein CASSLEREWDIQYF.

This clone was seen a few times. This chain uses TRBV2 with TRBJ2-2; TRBD1 matches 8 bases. This CDR3 is built from 16 residues. Germline V gives CDR1 SNHLY, CDR2 FYNNEI. The J segment lost 0 bases and the V segment lost 8 bases, leaving 8 bases of the junction unmatched. This chain's CDR3 is CASSDRAYSNTGELFF. The CDR3 nucleotides read TGTGCCAGCTCGGACAGGGCCTACTCGAACACCGGGGAGCTGTTTTTT.

The chain employs TRBV9 and TRBJ1-1; TRBD1 agrees at 8 bases. CDR3 length: 14 amino acids. Germline loops: CDR1 SGDLS, CDR2 YYNGEE. The V and J ends lost 1 base and 5 bases, in that order; junction bases with no gene match: 4. CDR3 region: CASSVQGADTEAFF. CDR3 nucleotides: TGTGCCAGCAGCGTACAGGGGGCAGATACTGAAGCTTTCTTT.

This clone appeared a single time. The chain joins TRBV9 to TRBJ1-2; D may be TRBD1 (6 bases). The germline CDR1 and CDR2 sequences are SGDLS and YYNGEE. CDR3 length: 15 residues. V was cut by 2 bases and J by 2 bases, with 13 bases left in between. The chain's CDR3 is CASSVEGGANYGYTF. The CDR3 DNA is TGTGCCAGCAGCGTCGAGGGGGGGGCAAACTATGGCTACACCTTC.

This chain connects TRBV6-4 to TRBJ1-2, with no clear D. The CDR3 spans 14 residues. The ends were cut back, 0 bases at V and 5 bases at J, with 10 bases in the middle. CDR1 and CDR2 from the germline V gene are MRHNA and SNTAGT. The CDR3 here is CASSDSSRGYGYTF. The CDR3 nucleotides are TGTGCCAGCAGTGACTCGAGTCGAGGTTATGGCTACACCTTC.

This clone was picked up one time. The rearrangement joins TRBV6-1 to TRBJ1-1; possibly TRBD1 for D (6 bases). The CDR3 is 13 residues long. CDR1 MNHNS and CDR2 SASEGT come from the germline V gene. Trimming took off 7 bases at V and 0 bases at J, with 9 bases between the two ends. CDR3 in amino acids: CASTWTVNTEAFF. The CDR3 DNA sequence: TGTGCCAGCACTTGGACAGTGAACACTGAAGCTTTCTTT.

The J gene is TRBJ2-3, the V gene TRBV4-1, with a tentative D call TRBD1 (5 bases). Deletions cut 0 bases from V and 4 bases from J, with 8 bases between. This CDR3 has 14 amino acids. Germline CDR1 MGHRA, CDR2 YSYEKL. The CDR3 here is CASSQDGAPDTQYF. CDR3 sequence (DNA): TGCGCCAGCAGCCAAGATGGGGCACCAGATACGCAGTATTTT.

V and J are TRBV12-2 and TRBJ2-3; the listed D gene, TRBD2, was not tested against the DNA. TRBV12-2 is a known pseudogene. The CDR3 is 12 residues long. CDR3 coding DNA: TGTGCAAGTCGCTCTAGCACAGATACGCAGTATTTT. It is translated as CASRSSTDTQYF.

The V gene is TRBV4-1, the J gene TRBJ2-1; 10 nucleotides line up with TRBD2. The CDR3 has 17 residues. The V gene's germline CDR1 is MGHRA and CDR2 YSYEKL. Unmatched junction bases numbered 11, after V lost 1 base and J lost 8 bases. The CDR3, as DNA: TGCGCCAGCAGCCAAGCGGTCATTAGCGGGAGGTGGTATGAGCAGTTCTTC. Translating gives CASSQAVISGRWYEQFF.

In its sample, this clone was seen once. The CDR3 region has the DNA TGTGCCAGCAGCCTCACAGGGGATAGCAATCAGCCCCAGCATTTT. This codes for CASSLTGDSNQPQHF. J is TRBJ1-5 and V is TRBV6-6; 7 bases match TRBD1. J lost 0 bases, V lost 6 bases, and 5 bases had no gene match. Germline V gives CDR1 MNHNY, CDR2 SVGAGI (reference sequence). The length of the CDR3 is 15 residues.

This clone has only a few counts. The chain employs TRBV30 and TRBJ1-5; 8 bases map to TRBD1. Germline V gives CDR1 GTSNPN, CDR2 SVGIG (reference sequence). CDR3 length: 13 amino acids. J gave up 3 bases and V 4 bases, and 2 bases lay outside the gene matches. CDR3 DNA: TGTGCCTGGAACAGGGGGATCAATCAGCCCCAGCATTTT. Protein: CAWNRGINQPQHF.

This clone was picked up a small number of times. Written as DNA, the CDR3 is TGTGCCAGCAGTTACCTGGACAGGGAATCCTATGGCTACACCTTC. Amino acids: CASSYLDRESYGYTF. The chain joins TRBV6-5 to TRBJ1-2; 8 positions match TRBD1. This CDR3 has 15 amino acids. Germline CDR1 is MNHEY and CDR2 is SVGAGI. V was pared by 2 bases and J by 4 bases, with 6 bases of the junction left unmatched.

This clone was counted between two and nine times. This chain connects TRBV6-5 to TRBJ1-5, with 8 bases that match TRBD1. Trimming took 5 bases from V and 5 from J; bases not matched to a gene: 2. In germline, CDR1 is MNHEY, CDR2 SVGAGI. The CDR3 is made up of 13 amino acids. This CDR3 reads CASSDRGDQPQHF. CDR3 DNA: TGTGCCAGCAGTGACAGGGGCGATCAGCCCCAGCATTTT.

The chain joins TRBV2 to TRBJ2-5, with D perhaps matching TRBD2 (6 bases). Germline values: CDR1 SNHLY, CDR2 FYNNEI. The V end lost 10 bases, the J end lost 5 bases, and 14 bases lay between the germline ends. This CDR3 has 12 amino acids. CDR3 DNA sequence: TGTGCCACCTCAGGCGGGGCTGAGACCCAGTACTTC. Protein: CATSGGAETQYF.

The rearrangement links TRBV12-1 to TRBJ1-1; the table's D call of TRBD1 was not tested on the DNA. TRBV12-1 is listed as a pseudogene. The length of the CDR3 is 14 residues. The CDR3 coding sequence is TGTGCCAGCAGCTTCCGGGACAGGGGGCACCAAGCTTTCTTT. Its translation is CASSFRDRGHQAFF.

This clone was observed a few times. This chain connects TRBV30 to TRBJ1-6, with 7 bases matching TRBD1. Germline CDR1 reads GTSNPN; CDR2 reads SVGIG (reference sequence). V was pared by 2 bases and J by 7 bases, with 8 bases of the junction left unmatched. The CDR3 consists of 15 residues. CDR3 loop: CAWSRKQGRNSPLHF. The CDR3 nucleotides are TGTGCCTGGAGTCGCAAACAGGGGAGAAATTCACCCCTCCACTTT.

J is TRBJ1-1 and V is TRBV9, with 8 bases matching TRBD1. CDR3 length: 14 amino acids. V shed 3 bases and J 3 bases; nucleotides not matched to a gene: 4. The V gene's germline CDR1 is SGDLS and CDR2 YYNGEE. The CDR3 sequence: CASSAGGRDTEAFF. The CDR3 region has the DNA TGTGCCAGCAGCGCAGGGGGCCGGGACACTGAAGCTTTCTTT.

The rearrangement joins TRBV19 to TRBJ2-7, with 8 bases that match TRBD2. Germline values: CDR1 LNHDA, CDR2 SQIVND (reference sequence). The trim removed 5 bases at V and 2 bases at J, leaving 5 bases unmatched. The CDR3 is made up of 14 amino acids. The CDR3 is CASSVGRAPYEQYF. The CDR3 DNA follows: TGTGCCAGTAGTGTCGGGAGGGCCCCCTACGAGCAGTACTTC.

V and J are TRBV27 and TRBJ1-5, with a possible D match to TRBD1 (5 bases). The CDR3 consists of 11 residues. The ends were cut back, 4 bases at V and 9 bases at J, with 7 bases in the middle. Germline V gene data show CDR1 as MNHEY and CDR2 as SMNVEV (reference sequence). The CDR3 here is CASSSGGPQHF. The CDR3 nucleotides are TGTGCCAGCAGTTCGGGGGGGCCCCAGCATTTT.

V gene TRBV18 combines with J gene TRBJ1-5; the match to TRBD1 covers 7 bases. In germline, CDR1 is KGHSH, CDR2 LQKENI. Trimming at V came to 1 base and at J to 3 bases, leaving 3 bases not matched to a gene. The CDR3 consists of 15 residues. The chain's CDR3 is CASSPQGADNQPQHF. The CDR3 nucleotides read TGTGCCAGCTCACCACAGGGGGCCGACAATCAGCCCCAGCATTTT.